This is a list of T cell receptor beta chains from one sample in a study of blood T cell repertoires in COVID-19. Profiling relied on immunoSEQ multiplex PCR, and the TCRdb table lists in-frame clones only, not all of them. Here the sample spans 300,000 to 400,000 clones, 87% being singletons. Material: peripheral blood. Every receptor here comes from a man aged 25-40 years with COVID-19, enrolled during active disease. The CDR3 runs from the conserved cysteine through the conserved F or W. A D gene is named only where the DNA matches it firmly. Expanded clones get a size class; other rows say once, few or many, or leave the size out.

j_call d_call cdr3_length clone_size v_call cdr3_nt cdr3_aa
TRBJ1-4 . 13 once TRBV19 TGTGCCAGTAGAACAGCCTCTAATGAAAAACTGTTTTTT CASRTASNEKLFF
TRBJ2-3 TRBD2 15 . TRBV7-3 TGTGCCAGCAGCCCGGGCGGCGGGAGTCAAAATACGCAGTATTTT CASSPGGGSQNTQYF
TRBJ2-3 TRBD1 14 . TRBV2 TGTGCCAGCAGCACAGGGGCGCTAAGTGGTACGCAGTATTTT CASSTGALSGTQYF
TRBJ1-3 . 16 . TRBV4-3 TGCGCCAGCAGCCAAGACGCCAGGCCCTCTGGAAACACCATATATTTT CASSQDARPSGNTIYF
TRBJ2-5 . 13 . TRBV5-1 TGCGCCAGCAGCATCCCAGGGTCGGAGACCCAGTACTTC CASSIPGSETQYF
TRBJ2-7 . 13 . TRBV7-9 TGTGCCAGCAGTCGTGGACGGGGCTACGAGCAGTACTTC CASSRGRGYEQYF
TRBJ1-2 TRBD1 15 . TRBV7-2 TGTGCCAGCAGCTTAGCAGGGGGCGCCGACTATGGCTACACCTTC CASSLAGGADYGYTF
TRBJ2-2 . 13 . TRBV19 TGTGCCAGTAGCCCTTACCCGGGCGGGGAGCTGTTTTTT CASSPYPGGELFF
TRBJ2-5 . 15 . TRBV10-3 TGTGCCATCAGTGAGTCAACAGGGAGGGGAGAGACCCAGTACTTC CAISESTGRGETQYF
TRBJ2-1 . 16 . TRBV5-1 TGCGCCAGCAGCTTGTTACCTAGAGGCTCCTACAATGAGCAGTTCTTC CASSLLPRGSYNEQFF
TRBJ2-7 TRBD1 19 . TRBV10-2 TGCGCCAGCAGCGGCGGGGACAGGGGGCCTCCCCTTTCATCCTACGAGCAGTACTTC CASSGGDRGPPLSSYEQYF
TRBJ2-1 . 15 . TRBV24-1 TGTGCCACCAGTGACCAGCGGGACATTTACAATGAGCAGTTCTTC CATSDQRDIYNEQFF
TRBJ1-4 . 14 . TRBV19 TGTGCCAGTAGTATTAGTTCAACTAATGAAAAACTGTTTTTT CASSISSTNEKLFF
TRBJ2-7 . 17 . TRBV23-1 TGCGCCAGCAGTCAATCCGGACACTCTCTAGGCACCTACGAGCAGTACTTC CASSQSGHSLGTYEQYF
TRBJ2-1 . 16 once TRBV6-4 TGTGCCAGCAGTGACTTCGGAGCCGTTAGAACAAATGAGCAGTTCTTC CASSDFGAVRTNEQFF
TRBJ2-7 TRBD1 16 . TRBV4-1 TGCGCCAGCAGCCAAGATCCCGGGACAGGGATCTACGAGCAGTACTTC CASSQDPGTGIYEQYF
TRBJ2-5 TRBD1 13 . TRBV27 TGTGCCAGCAGAGACAGGGTCCAAGAGACCCAGTACTTC CASRDRVQETQYF
TRBJ2-1 . 15 . TRBV21-1 TGTGCCAGCAGCCTCTCTAACCGGGACTACAATGAGCAGTTCTTC CASSLSNRDYNEQFF
TRBJ2-5 . 14 . TRBV5-6 TGTGCCAGCAGCTTAGCAGGGCGGTTAGAGACCCAGTACTTC CASSLAGRLETQYF
TRBJ1-2 TRBD1 16 . TRBV5-4 TGTGCCAGCAGCTCGGGGGCGGGACAGGGTAACTATGGCTACACCTTC CASSSGAGQGNYGYTF
TRBJ1-1 . 14 . TRBV3-1/TRBV3-2 TGTGCCAGCAGCCGTCAACCGGGGGGGTTGGAAGCTTTCTTT CASSRQPGGLEAFF
TRBJ2-3 . 13 . TRBV15 TGTGCCACCAGGATCAGTAGCACAGATACGCAGTATTTT CATRISSTDTQYF
TRBJ2-5 . 15 . TRBV29-1 TGCAGCGCCCTACTGGGGCAGCAGCTCCAAGAGACCCAGTACTTC CSALLGQQLQETQYF
TRBJ1-2 TRBD1 13 . TRBV2 TGTGCCAGCAGCCGGGACAGGGTATATGGCTACACCTTC CASSRDRVYGYTF
TRBJ1-1 TRBD1 15 . TRBV29-1 TGCAGCGTTGAAGGTACAGGGGGCCTGAACACTGAAGCTTTCTTT CSVEGTGGLNTEAFF
TRBJ2-1 . 11 . TRBV20-1 TGCAGTGCTCAACCTCAGTATGAGCAGTTCTTC CSAQPQYEQFF
TRBJ2-1 TRBD1 15 once TRBV5-4 TGTGCCAGCAGCCCGGGACAGAGAGTAACTAATGAGCAGTTCTTC CASSPGQRVTNEQFF
TRBJ2-1 . 12 . TRBV7-2 TGTGCCAGCAGCCGGGTTGGTTATGAGCAGTTCTTC CASSRVGYEQFF
TRBJ1-2 TRBD1 16 . TRBV2 TGTGCCAGCAGTGACGGCCTGACAGGGGGCACGAAGGGCTACACCTTC CASSDGLTGGTKGYTF
TRBJ2-2 . 13 . TRBV7-2 TGTGCCAGCAGCAACAGGGTGGACGGGGAGCTGTTTTTT CASSNRVDGELFF
TRBJ2-2 . 17 . TRBV19 TGTGCCAGTAAAAGGTCGGCTGGGGGACAGAACACCGGGGAGCTGTTTTTT CASKRSAGGQNTGELFF
TRBJ1-2 TRBD1 15 . TRBV4-3 TGCGCCAGCAGCCACCCACCCGAGGGGGCAGGCGGCTACACCTTC CASSHPPEGAGGYTF
TRBJ2-3 . 14 . TRBV18 TGTGCCAGCCAAGTGCAGGGCCTCACAGATACGCAGTATTTT CASQVQGLTDTQYF
TRBJ1-1 TRBD1 18 once TRBV7-2 TGTGCCAGCAGCTCCCTCATCCAAGGACAGGTTCAGTACACTGAAGCTTTCTTT CASSSLIQGQVQYTEAFF
TRBJ2-7 TRBD2 17 . TRBV5-6 TGTGCCAGCAGCCCCGTAGCGGGAAACGGGGGAAACTACGAGCAGTACTTC CASSPVAGNGGNYEQYF
TRBJ2-3 TRBD2 17 . TRBV7-2 TGTGCCAGCAGCTTAAGTGGGCGGGGGGCCAGCACAGATACGCAGTATTTT CASSLSGRGASTDTQYF
TRBJ2-1 TRBD2 16 . TRBV5-6 TGTGCCAGCAGCTTGGCCGGGAGGAGGTCCTACAATGAGCAGTTCTTC CASSLAGRRSYNEQFF
TRBJ2-5 TRBD1 14 . TRBV5-1 TGCGCCAGCAGCTTGGGTTTCAGGGGGGAGACCCAGTACTTC CASSLGFRGETQYF
TRBJ2-1 TRBD1 16 . TRBV4-3 TGCGCCAGCAGCCGGGGACAGGTTTCCTCCTACAATGAGCAGTTCTTC CASSRGQVSSYNEQFF
TRBJ1-3 . 15 . TRBV2 TGTGCCAGCAGTGAATTATCCAGGTCTGGAAACACCATATATTTT CASSELSRSGNTIYF
TRBJ1-1 . 17 . TRBV4-3 TGCGCCAGCAGCCAAGTTTTCCAGGGAACATTGAACACTGAAGCTTTCTTT CASSQVFQGTLNTEAFF
TRBJ1-2 TRBD1 12 . TRBV30 TGTGCCTGGAGTTCAGGGGGGTATGGCTACACCTTC CAWSSGGYGYTF
TRBJ1-2 TRBD1 16 . TRBV27 TGTGCCAGCAGTTTCCTGCGGACAGGGAAAGTTGAGGGCTACACCTTC CASSFLRTGKVEGYTF
TRBJ1-2 TRBD1 17 . TRBV7-9 TGTGCCAGCAGTTTTACGCCGGGACAGGGGGCGAACTATGGCTACACCTTC CASSFTPGQGANYGYTF
TRBJ2-7 TRBD2 13 . TRBV7-9 TGTGCCAGCAGCCCTTCTAGCGGCTACGAGCAGTACTTC CASSPSSGYEQYF
TRBJ2-1 TRBD2 14 . TRBV19 TGTGCCAGTAGTGAACTAGCGGGAGGCAGGGAGCAGTTCTTC CASSELAGGREQFF
TRBJ2-3 TRBD2 16 once TRBV5-1 TGCGCCAGCAGCTTGGGAGCGGGGTTTGGCACAGATACGCAGTATTTT CASSLGAGFGTDTQYF
TRBJ2-1 . 13 . TRBV7-2 TGTGCCAGCACGGGGACTGCGAACAATGAGCAGTTCTTC CASTGTANNEQFF
TRBJ2-4 . 15 . TRBV5-1 TGCGCCAGCAGCTTGACGCTAGATACCAAAAACATTCAGTACTTC CASSLTLDTKNIQYF
TRBJ2-3 . 17 . TRBV28 TGTGCCAGCAGTTTAGCAGCGGGCCCCCCCCACGGAGATACGCAGTATTTT CASSLAAGPPHGDTQYF
TRBJ1-4 TRBD1 14 . TRBV5-8 TGTGCCAGCAGCACCGGGACAGGGTTTGGAAAACTGTTTTTT CASSTGTGFGKLFF